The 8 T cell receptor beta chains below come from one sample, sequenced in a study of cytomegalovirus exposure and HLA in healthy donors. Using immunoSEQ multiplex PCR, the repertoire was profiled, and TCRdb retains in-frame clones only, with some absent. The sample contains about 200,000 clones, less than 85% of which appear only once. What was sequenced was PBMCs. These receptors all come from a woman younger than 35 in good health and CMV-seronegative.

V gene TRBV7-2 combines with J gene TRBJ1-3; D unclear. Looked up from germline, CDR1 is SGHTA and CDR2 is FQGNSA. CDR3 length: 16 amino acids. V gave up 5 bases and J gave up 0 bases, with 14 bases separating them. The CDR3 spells CASSIQTASSGNTIYF. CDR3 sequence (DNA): TGTGCCAGCAGCATACAGACCGCTAGCTCTGGAAACACCATATATTTT.

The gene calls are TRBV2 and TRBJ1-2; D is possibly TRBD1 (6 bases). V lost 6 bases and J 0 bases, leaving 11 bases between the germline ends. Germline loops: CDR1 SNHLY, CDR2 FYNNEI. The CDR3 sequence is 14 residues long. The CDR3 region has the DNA TGTGCCAGCAGCTACGGACAGTCTAACTATGGCTACACCTTC. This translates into CASSYGQSNYGYTF.

CDR3 sequence: CASGLGGKENIQYF. CDR3 DNA: TGTGCTAGTGGTTTAGGGGGCAAGGAAAACATTCAGTACTTC. J is TRBJ2-4 and V is TRBV12-5; 7 bases map to TRBD1. This CDR3 has 14 residues. Germline CDR1 and CDR2: LGHNT and FRNRAP. V lost 3 bases, J lost 5 bases, and 4 bases stayed unmatched.

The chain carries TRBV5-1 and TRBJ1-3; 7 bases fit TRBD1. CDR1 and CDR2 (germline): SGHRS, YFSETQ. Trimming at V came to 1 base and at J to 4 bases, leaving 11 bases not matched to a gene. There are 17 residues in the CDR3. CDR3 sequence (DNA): TGCGCCAGCAGCTTGTGGACAGGAGGCTCTTGGGGAAACACCATATATTTT. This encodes CASSLWTGGSWGNTIYF.

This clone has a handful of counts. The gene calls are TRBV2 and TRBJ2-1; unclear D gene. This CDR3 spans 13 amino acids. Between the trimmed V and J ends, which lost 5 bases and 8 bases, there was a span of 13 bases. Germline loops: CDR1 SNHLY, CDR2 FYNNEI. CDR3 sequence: CASSLGLRDEQFF. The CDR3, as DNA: TGTGCCAGCAGTCTGGGCCTTAGGGATGAGCAGTTCTTC.

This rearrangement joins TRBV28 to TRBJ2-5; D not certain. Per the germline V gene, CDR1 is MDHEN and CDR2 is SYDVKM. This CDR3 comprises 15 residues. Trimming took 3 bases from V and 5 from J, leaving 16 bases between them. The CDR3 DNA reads TGTGCCAGCAGTTTTCCCCGTGGTGGCTTGGAGACCCAGTACTTC. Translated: CASSFPRGGLETQYF.

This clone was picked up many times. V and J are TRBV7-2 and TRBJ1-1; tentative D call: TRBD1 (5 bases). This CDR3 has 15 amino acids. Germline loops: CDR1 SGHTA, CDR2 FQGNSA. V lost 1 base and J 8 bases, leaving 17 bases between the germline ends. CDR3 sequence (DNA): TGTGCCAGCAGCTTAGAGGGCAGGACGGGGGAGGAAGCTTTCTTT. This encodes CASSLEGRTGEEAFF.

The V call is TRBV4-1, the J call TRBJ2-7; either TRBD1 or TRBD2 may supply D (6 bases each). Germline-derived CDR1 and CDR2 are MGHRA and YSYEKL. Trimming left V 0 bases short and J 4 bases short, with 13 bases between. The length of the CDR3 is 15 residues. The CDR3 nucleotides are TGCGCCAGCAGCCAAGATCAGGGGAGGATATACGAGCAGTACTTC. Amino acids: CASSQDQGRIYEQYF.